The 23 T cell receptor beta chains below were found in one sample sequenced in a study of T cells in tuberculosis. Profiled with immunoSEQ multiplex PCR; TCRdb holds only in-frame clones, not every one. This sample carries roughly 35,000 clones, nearly 95% of them seen once, and the ten largest clones take around 7%. Sequenced material: PBMCs. Receptors originate from a donor aged 10-35 years with latent tuberculosis or without tuberculosis infection.

This clone was observed a handful of times. This chain uses TRBV4-1 with TRBJ1-5; TRBD1 matches at 7 bases. The CDR3 loop spans 17 amino acids. Per germline, CDR1 MGHRA and CDR2 YSYEKL. V shed 0 bases and J 2 bases; nucleotides not matched to a gene: 7. The DNA for the CDR3 is TGCGCCAGCAGCCAAGAAGTCGGGGACAGTCGCAATCAGCCCCAGCATTTT. Translating gives CASSQEVGDSRNQPQHF.

The chain employs TRBV5-4 and TRBJ1-6, with a tentative D call TRBD1 (6 bases). Germline V CDR1 and CDR2: SGHNT, YYREEE (reference sequence). Trimming stripped 4 bases from V and 10 bases from J, with 18 bases between. CDR3 length: 15 amino acids. The CDR3 nucleotides read TGTGCCAGCAGCCCACAGACAGGAGAGGAATCACCCCTCCACTTT. Protein sequence: CASSPQTGEESPLHF.

The gene calls are TRBV21-1 and TRBJ2-7; the table's TRBD1 call for D was not verified on the DNA. TRBV21-1 is a pseudogene. The CDR3 is 19 amino acids. Here the CDR3 DNA reads TGTGCCAGCACCATTCGTAGGACAGGGGGCGTTAAGGGACAACACGAGCAGTACTTC. Translating gives CASTIRRTGGVKGQHEQYF.

The V call is TRBV13, the J call TRBJ2-3; 8 bases are a match to TRBD2. The V segment lost 1 base and the J segment 4 bases; nucleotides outside the gene matches: 7. The germline CDR1 and CDR2 sequences are PRHDT and FYEKMQ (reference sequence). CDR3 length equals 16 residues. The CDR3 DNA reads TGTGCCAGCAGCTTAGCGGGGGGGAGAATCCCAGATACGCAGTATTTT. Its protein is CASSLAGGRIPDTQYF.

The chain carries TRBV19 and TRBJ2-3; D gene unclear. Germline assignment: CDR1 LNHDA and CDR2 SQIVND (reference sequence). Trimming cost V 4 bases and J 5 bases, with 10 bases left between them. The CDR3 is 13 residues long. The CDR3 bases are TGTGCCAGTAGTAGGCAGTCTGGAGATACGCAGTATTTT. It is translated as CASSRQSGDTQYF.

The genes are TRBV9 and TRBJ1-3; D gene unclear. CDR1 is SGDLS, CDR2 YYNGEE, per germline. The CDR3 length is 13 residues. V was cut by 3 bases and J by 2 bases, with 6 bases left in between. CDR3 sequence reads: CASSALPGNTIYF. In DNA, the CDR3 is TGTGCCAGCAGCGCCCTACCTGGAAACACCATATATTTT. Full variable domain (rest looked up from reference TRBV9 and TRBJ1-3): DSGVTQTPKHLITATGQRVTLRCSPRSGDLSVYWYQQSLDQGLQFLIQYYNGEERAKGNILERFSAQQFPDLHSELNLSSLELGDSALYFCASSALPGNTIYFGEGSWLTVV.

This rearrangement joins TRBV11-2 to TRBJ1-1; D is possibly TRBD1 (6 bases). Trimming pared 5 bases from V and 11 bases from J, leaving 12 bases between. The germline V gene has CDR1 SGHAT and CDR2 FQNNGV. The CDR3 is 11 amino acids. The CDR3 coding sequence is TGTGCCAGCAGCGTACAGGGACCCGCTTTCTTT. It is translated as CASSVQGPAFF.

The rearrangement joins TRBV15 to TRBJ1-4; TRBD1 matches 8 bases. CDR1 is LNHNV and CDR2 is YYDKDF in the germline V gene (reference sequence). The CDR3 is 16 residues long. V shed 0 bases, J shed 8 bases, and the junction held 8 bases outside the gene matches. The CDR3 here is CATSRDLTGGAEKLFF. The DNA for the CDR3 is TGTGCCACCAGCAGAGATCTAACAGGGGGGGCGGAAAAACTGTTTTTT.

The V call is TRBV19, the J call TRBJ2-1; 8 bases line up with TRBD1. CDR1 LNHDA and CDR2 SQIVND come from the germline V gene (reference sequence). The junction had 6 bases not matched to a gene; V was cut back by 2 bases and J by 9 bases. There are 14 residues in the CDR3. CDR3 coding DNA: TGTGCCAGTAGTATATCCCGACAGGGGAGTGAGCAGTTCTTC. Its protein product is CASSISRQGSEQFF.

V is TRBV19 and J is TRBJ1-6, with D tentatively TRBD1 (5 bases). Between the trimmed V and J ends, which lost 6 bases and 7 bases, there was a span of 13 bases. CDR3 length equals 14 residues. Germline V gives CDR1 LNHDA, CDR2 SQIVND (reference sequence). DNA for the CDR3: TGTGCCAGTAGGTTCAGGGAAGCGAATTCACCCCTCCACTTT. Translating gives CASRFREANSPLHF.

V usage is TRBV4-1 and J usage is TRBJ2-7; D is perhaps TRBD1 (6 bases). Germline V gene sequence: CDR1 MGHRA, CDR2 YSYEKL. This CDR3 spans 16 amino acids. Trimming took off 1 base at V and 2 bases at J, with 15 bases between the two ends. The CDR3 DNA sequence: TGCGCCAGCAGCCAAGCGGCCGGGACATCGACCTACGAGCAGTACTTC. Its translation is CASSQAAGTSTYEQYF.

This clone occurred once. The chain carries TRBV27 and TRBJ1-2; 7 bases match TRBD1. CDR3 size: 13 residues. V trimming: 7 bases; J trimming: 3 bases; junction bases outside the gene matches: 5. Germline CDR1 and CDR2: MNHEY and SMNVEV (reference sequence). Here the CDR3 DNA reads TGTGCCAGCAAACAGGGGTACGACTATGGCTACACCTTC. Translation: CASKQGYDYGYTF.

The chain combines TRBV25-1 with TRBJ1-4, with 9 bases lining up with TRBD1. Germline loops: CDR1 MGHDK, CDR2 SYGVNS. CDR3 length: 12 residues. With V trimmed by 8 bases and J by 9 bases, 4 bases remained unmatched. The CDR3: CASGTGTQKLFF. CDR3 DNA sequence: TGTGCCAGCGGGACAGGGACCCAAAAACTGTTTTTT.

This clone was recorded only once. The rearrangement uses TRBV7-3 and TRBJ2-2; maybe TRBD1 (6 bases). Between the trimmed V and J ends, which lost 5 bases and 5 bases, there was a span of 18 bases. In germline, CDR1 is SGHTA, CDR2 FQGTGA. The CDR3 spans 16 residues. In DNA, the CDR3 is TGTGCCAGCAGCCTAGCCCGCTCAGGGGCTACCGGGGAGCTGTTTTTT. Translation gives CASSLARSGATGELFF.

The rearrangement joins TRBV11-3 to TRBJ2-3; 9 nucleotides match TRBD2. The J segment lost 4 bases and the V segment lost 4 bases, leaving 6 bases of the junction unmatched. From germline, CDR1 is SGHNT and CDR2 YENEEA. This CDR3 is 15 amino acids long. This CDR3 is CASSSTGTSSDTQYF. As DNA, the CDR3 is TGTGCCAGCAGCTCCACCGGGACTAGCTCAGATACGCAGTATTTT.

The rearrangement uses TRBV9 and TRBJ1-6; 9 nucleotides align to TRBD1. The ends lost 1 base at V and 9 bases at J; junction bases unmatched: 5. CDR1 and CDR2 (germline): SGDLS, YYNGEE. CDR3 size: 15 residues. The CDR3 DNA is TGTGCCAGCAGCGTACAACAGGGGGCTGCTTCACCCCTCCACTTT. Encoded protein: CASSVQQGAASPLHF.

The chain combines TRBV5-5 with TRBJ1-2; TRBD1 matches at 9 bases. V shed 5 bases and J 5 bases; nucleotides not matched to a gene: 7. This CDR3 has 14 amino acids. Germline V gene sequence: CDR1 SGHKS, CDR2 YYEKEE (reference sequence). The chain's CDR3 is CASSQGGTGYGYTF. For the CDR3, the DNA is TGTGCCAGCAGTCAGGGTGGGACAGGGTATGGCTACACCTTC.

V and J are TRBV9 and TRBJ1-2; D is ambiguous. Germline CDR1 is SGDLS and CDR2 is YYNGEE. The CDR3 runs to 13 residues. V lost 0 bases and J lost 5, with 8 bases in between. The CDR3 nucleotides are TGTGCCAGCAGCGTAGAAGAGGAGTATGGCTACACCTTC. Protein: CASSVEEEYGYTF.

The rearrangement joins TRBV5-4 to TRBJ2-7, with 10 positions matching TRBD2. The CDR3 has 18 residues. CDR1 and CDR2 from the germline V gene are SGHNT and YYREEE (reference sequence). The ends lost 0 bases at V and 9 bases at J; junction bases unmatched: 18. CDR3 sequence (DNA): TGTGCCAGCAGCTTGGGAAGCCTAAGCGGGGGGGCCTTATCTGTGCAGTACTTC. Its protein product is CASSLGSLSGGALSVQYF.

V usage is TRBV10-3 and J usage is TRBJ2-1, with 8 bases lining up with TRBD2. The CDR3 sequence is 13 residues long. Losses at the gene ends were 10 bases for V and 7 bases for J; bases not matched to a gene: 9. The germline V gene encodes CDR1 ENHRY and CDR2 SYGVKD. The CDR3: CATRGLGWNEQFF. CDR3 DNA: TGTGCCACCCGGGGACTAGGTTGGAATGAGCAGTTCTTC.

The chain is built from TRBV6-1 and TRBJ1-4; D remains unclear. Germline V CDR1 and CDR2: MNHNS, SASEGT. The CDR3 covers 14 residues. Trimming removed 5 bases at V and 3 bases at J, with 10 bases between. CDR3 DNA sequence: TGTGCCAGCAGTCGTTTTTCCGCTAATGAAAAACTGTTTTTT. Its protein product is CASSRFSANEKLFF.

The genes are TRBV2 and TRBJ2-2; D is undetermined. Per the germline V gene, CDR1 is SNHLY and CDR2 is FYNNEI. The CDR3 spans 13 residues. V lost 4 bases, J lost 8 bases, and 11 bases lay in between. The CDR3 sequence is CASSAQFPGELFF. The CDR3 region has the DNA TGTGCCAGCAGTGCCCAGTTCCCTGGGGAGCTGTTTTTT.

J is TRBJ2-3 and V is TRBV10-3, with TRBD2 as a possible D gene (6 bases). From germline, CDR1 is ENHRY and CDR2 SYGVKD. The CDR3 runs 13 residues. Trimming removed 10 bases from V and 3 bases from J, with 14 bases in between. CDR3 nucleotides: TGTGCCACTACGGGACTCGGGACAGATACGCAGTATTTT. Encoded protein: CATTGLGTDTQYF.